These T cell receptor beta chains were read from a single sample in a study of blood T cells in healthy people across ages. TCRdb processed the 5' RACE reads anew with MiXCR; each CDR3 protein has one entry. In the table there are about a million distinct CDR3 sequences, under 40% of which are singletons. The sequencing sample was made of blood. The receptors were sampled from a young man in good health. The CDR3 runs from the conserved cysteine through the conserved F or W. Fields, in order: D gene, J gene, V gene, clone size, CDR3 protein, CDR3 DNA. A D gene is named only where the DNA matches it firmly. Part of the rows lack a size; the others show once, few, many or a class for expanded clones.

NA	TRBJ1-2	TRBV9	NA	CASSPHREEGGYTF	TGTGCCAGCAGCCCCCACAGGGAAGAGGGTGGCTACACCTTC
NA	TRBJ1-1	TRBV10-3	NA	CAISEEGDKKEAEAFF	TGTGCCATCAGTGAGGAAGGGGACAAAAAGGAGGCTGAAGCTTTCTTT
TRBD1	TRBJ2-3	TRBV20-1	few	CSARSGGGVDTQYF	TGCAGTGCTAGATCAGGGGGCGGAGTAGATACGCAGTATTTT
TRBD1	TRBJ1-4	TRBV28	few	CASGQGYEKLFF	TGTGCCAGCGGACAGGGCTATGAAAAACTGTTTTTT
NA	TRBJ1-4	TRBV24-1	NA	CATSLGGHEKLFF	TGTGCCACCAGCCTCGGGGGGCATGAAAAACTGTTTTTT
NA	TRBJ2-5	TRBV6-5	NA	CASSYRTDQETQYF	TGTGCCAGCAGTTACCGGACGGATCAAGAGACCCAGTACTTC
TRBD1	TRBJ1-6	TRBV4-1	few	CASSHGQGAPNSPLHF	TGCGCCAGCAGCCATGGACAGGGGGCGCCGAATTCACCCCTCCACTTT
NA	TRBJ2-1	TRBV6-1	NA	CASSEGRYNEQFF	TGTGCCAGCAGTGAAGGACGGTACAATGAGCAGTTCTTC
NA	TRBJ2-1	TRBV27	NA	CASSSTVWGEQFF	TGTGCCAGCAGTTCCACCGTCTGGGGGGAGCAGTTCTTC
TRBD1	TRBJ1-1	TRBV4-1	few	CASSLRGTGNTEAFF	TGCGCCAGCAGCCTAAGAGGGACAGGGAACACTGAAGCTTTCTTT
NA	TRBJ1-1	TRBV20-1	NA	CSARDPGGRLPNTEAFF	TGCAGTGCTAGAGATCCGGGGGGCCGGCTTCCAAACACTGAAGCTTTCTTT
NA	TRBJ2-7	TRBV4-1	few	CASSQDIQIYEQYF	TGCGCCAGCAGCCAAGATATCCAGATATACGAGCAGTACTTC
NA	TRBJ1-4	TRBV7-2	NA	CASSLNAENEKLFF	TGTGCCAGCAGCTTAAACGCGGAGAATGAAAAACTGTTTTTT
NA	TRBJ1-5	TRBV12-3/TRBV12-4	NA	CASNPAESNQPQHF	TGTGCCAGCAATCCGGCAGAGAGCAATCAGCCCCAGCATTTT
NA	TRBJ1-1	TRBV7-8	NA	CASSPIRSEAFF	TGTGCCAGCAGCCCCATCCGCTCCGAAGCTTTCTTT
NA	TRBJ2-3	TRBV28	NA	CAIMRGGADTTQYF	TGTGCCATCATGCGCGGCGGCGCAGATACAACGCAGTATTTT
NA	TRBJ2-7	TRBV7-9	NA	CASSLSQAYEQYF	TGTGCCAGCAGCTTGAGTCAGGCGTACGAGCAGTACTTC
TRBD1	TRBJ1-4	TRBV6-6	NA	CAGSPRGQSNEKLFF	TGTGCCGGAAGTCCACGGGGACAGTCTAATGAAAAACTGTTTTTT
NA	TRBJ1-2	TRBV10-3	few	CAISESVAKGYTF	TGTGCCATCAGTGAATCCGTCGCGAAGGGCTACACCTTC
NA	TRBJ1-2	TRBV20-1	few	CSARDSAGLANYGYTF	TGCAGTGCTAGAGATTCCGCAGGGCTAGCTAACTATGGCTACACCTTC
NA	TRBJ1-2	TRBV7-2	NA	CASSFSFGYTF	TGTGCCAGCAGCTTCTCGTTTGGCTACACCTTC
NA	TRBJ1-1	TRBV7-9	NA	CASSLARAEAFF	TGTGCCAGCAGCTTAGCTAGGGCTGAAGCTTTCTTT
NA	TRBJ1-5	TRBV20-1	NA	CSAPTSGGPQETQHF	TGCAGTGCTCCGACTAGCGGGGGGCCCCAAGAGACCCAGCATTTT
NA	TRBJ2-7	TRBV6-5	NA	CASSYSAVSGEQYF	TGTGCCAGCAGTTACTCCGCGGTTTCGGGGGAGCAGTACTTC
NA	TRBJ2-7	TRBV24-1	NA	CATSDDPLGNEQYF	TGTGCCACCAGTGATGACCCGCTGGGGAATGAGCAGTACTTC
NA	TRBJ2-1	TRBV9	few	CASSVYRSSYNEQFF	TGTGCCAGCAGCGTATACAGGAGCTCCTACAATGAGCAGTTCTTC
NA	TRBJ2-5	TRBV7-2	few	CASSLKPQETQYF	TGTGCCAGCAGCTTAAAGCCCCAAGAGACCCAGTACTTC
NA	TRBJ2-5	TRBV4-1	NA	CASSQRETTPETQYF	TGCGCCAGCAGCCAACGAGAGACTACACCGGAGACCCAGTACTTC
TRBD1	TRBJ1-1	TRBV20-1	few	CSATDRADTEAFF	TGCAGTGCTACTGACAGGGCGGACACTGAAGCTTTCTTT
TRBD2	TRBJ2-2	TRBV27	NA	CATSRGGTGELFF	TGTGCCACCAGTCGGGGGGGAACCGGGGAGCTGTTTTTT
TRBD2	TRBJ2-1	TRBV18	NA	CASSPLGLAGGPSSYNEQFF	TGTGCCAGCTCACCTCTAGGACTAGCGGGGGGCCCGAGCTCCTACAATGAGCAGTTCTTC
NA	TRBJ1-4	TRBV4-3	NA	CASRLDRSYIGEKLFF	TGCGCCAGCAGACTTGACAGGTCCTACATAGGGGAAAAACTGTTTTTT
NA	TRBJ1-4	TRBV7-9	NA	CASSSQVGNEKLFF	TGTGCCAGCAGCTCGCAGGTTGGGAATGAAAAACTGTTTTTT
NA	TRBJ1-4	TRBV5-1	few	CASLWRACGKLFF	TGCGCCTCCCTCTGGAGAGCGTGTGGAAAACTGTTTTTT
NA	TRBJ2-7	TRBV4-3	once	CASSQDGQAYNEQYF	TGCGCCAGCAGCCAAGATGGGCAGGCCTACAATGAGCAGTACTTC